This TCR beta chain was identified during a study of blood T cell repertoires in COVID-19. Study-wide background: The study drew acute and convalescent COVID-19 samples from the United States, Italy and Spain. PBMCs, B-cell-depleted T cells, or T cells were the source of the cDNA or gDNA that made up the material.

Only in-frame clones appear in the TCRdb table, and some are missing; sequencing was by immunoSEQ multiplex PCR. The sample consists of 30,000 to 40,000 clones, about four fifths of them appearing once. Germline loops: CDR1 MNHEY, CDR2 SVGEGT. The CDR3 is 14 amino acids. Trimming removed 0 bases at V and 3 bases at J, with 9 bases between. The chain links TRBV6-2 or TRBV6-3 to TRBJ2-7, with a possible D match to TRBD1 (5 bases). This TCR was recovered from a man aged 60 to 75 in a cohort sampled during active COVID-19. Sequencing input: peripheral blood. CDR3 nucleotides: TGTGCCAGCAGTTACTCGGGGCTGTTCTACGAGCAGTACTTC. It yields the protein CASSYSGLFYEQYF.